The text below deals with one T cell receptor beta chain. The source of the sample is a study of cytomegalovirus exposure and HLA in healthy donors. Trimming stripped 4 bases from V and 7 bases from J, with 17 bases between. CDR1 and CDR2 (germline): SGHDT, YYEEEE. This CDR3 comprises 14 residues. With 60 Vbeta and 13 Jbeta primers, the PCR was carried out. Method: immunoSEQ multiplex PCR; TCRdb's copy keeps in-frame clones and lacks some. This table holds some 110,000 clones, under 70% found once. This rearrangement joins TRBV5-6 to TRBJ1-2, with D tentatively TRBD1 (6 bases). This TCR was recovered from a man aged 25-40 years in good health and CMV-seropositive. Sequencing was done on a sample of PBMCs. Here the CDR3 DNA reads TGTGCCAGCAGCCCTCAGGGGTTGATCGTTGGCTACACCTTC. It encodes CASSPQGLIVGYTF.